These 32 T cell receptor beta chains share one sample of origin, sequenced in a study of CD8 T cells in Susac syndrome. RNA totalling about 0.5 to 1 ug underwent reverse transcription with random hexamers. Via MiXCR, TCRdb re-called the immunoSEQ multiplex PCR reads, giving one row per CDR3 protein. Here the sample spans around 190,000 distinct CDR3 sequences, roughly 96% being singletons. Sequenced input: CD4+ T cells from PBMCs. Receptors were obtained from a human donor in good health.

The chain recombines TRBV29-1 with TRBJ2-3, with unresolved D. V was trimmed by 0 bases and J by 5 bases, leaving 12 bases between them. The CDR3 contains 14 residues. Per the germline V gene, CDR1 is SQVTM and CDR2 is ANQGSEA. This CDR3 is CSVEESVRVDTQYF. The CDR3 DNA is TGCAGCGTTGAAGAATCTGTACGGGTAGATACGCAGTATTTT.

This clonotype was counted once. The chain carries TRBV20-1 and TRBJ2-3, with 8 bases identical to TRBD2. The germline V gene has CDR1 DFQATT and CDR2 SNEGSKA (reference sequence). J was trimmed by 0 bases and V by 4 bases; bases with no gene match: 6. This CDR3 is 15 amino acids long. The CDR3 reads CSANIAGSSTDTQYF. Written as DNA, the CDR3 is TGCAGTGCTAACATAGCGGGGAGTAGCACAGATACGCAGTATTTT.

This CDR3 reads CAWSSQGYEQYV. The DNA of the CDR3 is TGTGCCTGGAGCTCTCAGGGCTACGAGCAGTACGTC. The V call is TRBV30, the J call TRBJ2-7; possible D gene TRBD1, 5 bases. There are 12 residues in the CDR3. Germline CDR1 GTSNPN, CDR2 SVGIG (reference sequence). V gave up 3 bases and J gave up 3 bases, with 9 bases separating them.

This chain joins TRBV11-3 and TRBJ2-5; TRBD1 aligns across 8 bases. V was clipped by 4 bases and J by 5 bases; unmatched bases: 9. CDR1 and CDR2 (germline): SGHNT, YENEEA. CDR3 length equals 15 residues. This chain's CDR3 is CASSSGQGLGETQYF. The CDR3 region has the DNA TGTGCCAGCAGCTCCGGACAGGGATTAGGGGAGACCCAGTACTTC.

This chain uses TRBV20-1 with TRBJ2-1, with TRBD2 as a possible D gene (6 bases). The length of the CDR3 is 13 residues. Germline V gene data show CDR1 as DFQATT and CDR2 as SNEGSKA (reference sequence). The V end was cut by 5 bases, the J end by 9 bases, with 17 bases between. CDR3 region: CSAHRGGKTEQFF. CDR3 DNA: TGCAGTGCTCACCGTGGCGGGAAGACTGAGCAGTTCTTC.

This CDR3 is CASSETRVGETQYF. In DNA, the CDR3 is TGTGCCAGCAGTGAAACTCGGGTCGGGGAGACCCAGTACTTC. The rearrangement joins TRBV2 to TRBJ2-5; no firm D call. The CDR3 loop spans 14 amino acids. Germline CDR1 reads SNHLY; CDR2 reads FYNNEI. V lost 2 bases and J lost 5, with 12 bases in between.

This chain uses TRBV3-1 with TRBJ1-3; no firm D call. The CDR3 length is 15 residues. V was clipped by 3 bases and J by 11 bases, with 20 bases between them. Germline V gene sequence: CDR1 LGHDT, CDR2 YNNKEL (reference sequence). The CDR3 DNA reads TGTGCCAGCAGCCACCTAACGGATAACCAAGGACCCATATATTTT. Translated: CASSHLTDNQGPIYF.

The chain uses TRBV3-1 and TRBJ1-5; 7 positions agree with TRBD1. The CDR3 is made up of 15 amino acids. CDR1 and CDR2 (germline): LGHDT, YNNKEL (reference sequence). V was pared by 4 bases and J by 0 bases, with 3 bases of the junction left unmatched. The CDR3 is CASSPGTVSNQPQHF. In DNA form, the CDR3 reads TGTGCCAGCAGCCCCGGGACAGTTAGCAATCAGCCCCAGCATTTT.

The V gene is TRBV20-1, the J gene TRBJ2-1; unclear D gene. V lost 3 bases, J lost 0 bases, and 15 bases lay in between. Germline loops: CDR1 DFQATT, CDR2 SNEGSKA (reference sequence). This CDR3 is 16 amino acids long. CDR3 nucleotides: TGCAGTGCTAGCACCCTACTGTTCAGCTCCTACAATGAGCAGTTCTTC. The encoded protein is CSASTLLFSSYNEQFF.

The chain carries TRBV5-4 and TRBJ2-5, with a possible D match to TRBD2 (6 bases). From germline, CDR1 is SGHNT and CDR2 YYREEE (reference sequence). There are 16 residues in the CDR3. The V end lost 4 bases, the J end lost 5 bases, and 21 bases lay between the germline ends. CDR3 amino acids: CASSKSGLLAEETQYF. DNA for the CDR3: TGTGCCAGCAGCAAAAGCGGGCTATTGGCCGAGGAGACCCAGTACTTC.

This clonotype was recorded only once. The J gene is TRBJ1-4, the V gene TRBV28; no reliable D call. V was clipped by 2 bases and J by 7 bases, with 5 bases between them. The length of the CDR3 is 12 residues. Germline V gene lookup returns CDR1 MDHEN and CDR2 SYDVKM. This CDR3 reads CASSLRGEKLFF. The CDR3, as DNA: TGTGCCAGCAGTTTACGCGGTGAAAAACTGTTTTTT. Complete variable domain (other parts from reference TRBV28 and TRBJ1-4): DVKVTQSSRYLVKRTGEKVFLECVQDMDHENMFWYRQDPGLGLRLIYFSYDVKMKEKGDIPEGYSVSREKKERFSLILESASTNQTSMYLCASSLRGEKLFFGSGTQLSVL.

The chain has TRBV7-2 and TRBJ1-4; 10 bases line up with TRBD1. CDR1 is SGHTA, CDR2 FQGNSA, per germline. The ends lost 1 base at V and 8 bases at J; junction bases unmatched: 4. CDR3 size: 15 residues. The CDR3 is CASSLGGTGDEKLFF. In DNA form, the CDR3 reads TGTGCCAGCAGCTTAGGAGGGACAGGGGACGAAAAACTGTTTTTT.

V usage is TRBV6-5 and J usage is TRBJ2-6; no clear D gene. V dropped 6 bases and J dropped 1 base, with 4 bases sitting between them. The CDR3 is 13 amino acids. CDR1 is MNHEY, CDR2 SVGAGI, per germline. CDR3 region: CASRASGANVLTF. The CDR3 nucleotides read TGTGCCAGCAGGGCTTCTGGGGCCAACGTCCTGACTTTC.

This chain links TRBV29-1 with TRBJ1-1, with D maybe TRBD1 (6 bases). This CDR3 contains 13 residues. The germline gives CDR1 SQVTM, CDR2 ANQGSEA. V lost 7 bases and J 2 bases, leaving 14 bases between the germline ends. CDR3 coding DNA: TGCAGCGCTAACAGGGCCTCAAACACTGAAGCTTTCTTT. Translated, it gives CSANRASNTEAFF.

The DNA for the CDR3 is TGCAGTGCTGTGCCGGAAGAGACCCAGTACTTC. It specifies CSAVPEETQYF. The chain uses TRBV20-1 and TRBJ2-5; no clear D. Trimming stripped 5 bases from V and 3 bases from J, with 7 bases between. CDR3 length: 11 amino acids. The germline CDR1 and CDR2 sequences are DFQATT and SNEGSKA (reference sequence).

V usage is TRBV11-2 and J usage is TRBJ1-3, with TRBD1 matching 9 bases. The germline V gene has CDR1 SGHAT and CDR2 FQNNGV. The CDR3 has 16 amino acids. V trimming: 5 bases; J trimming: 2 bases; junction bases outside the gene matches: 7. The chain's CDR3 is CASSTHRGPAGNTIYF. The CDR3 nucleotides read TGTGCCAGCAGCACCCACAGGGGGCCGGCTGGAAACACCATATATTTT. The full variable domain, completed using reference TRBV11-2 and TRBJ1-3, is EAGVAQSPRYKIIEKRQSVAFWCNPISGHATLYWYQQILGQGPKLLIQFQNNGVVDDSQLPKDRFSAERLKGVDSTLKIQPAKLEDSAVYLCASSTHRGPAGNTIYFGEGSWLTVV.

This chain links TRBV6-2 or TRBV6-3 with TRBJ2-3; 15 bases are a match to TRBD2. Unmatched junction bases numbered 4, after V lost 6 bases and J lost 9 bases. Germline loops: CDR1 MNHEY, CDR2 SVGEGT. This CDR3 comprises 14 residues. CDR3 sequence (DNA): TGTGCCAGCAGCGGGACTAGCGGGGGGCAGACGCAGTATTTT. Encoded protein: CASSGTSGGQTQYF.

V is TRBV20-1 and J is TRBJ2-5, with D perhaps matching TRBD2 (7 bases). The CDR3 totals 17 residues. Germline V gene lookup returns CDR1 DFQATT and CDR2 SNEGSKA (reference sequence). Trimming took 3 bases from V and 1 from J, leaving 21 bases between them. In DNA form, the CDR3 reads TGCAGTGCTAGCCCCGGGGGCACTAGCGTTATCCAAGAGACCCAGTACTTC. The encoded protein is CSASPGGTSVIQETQYF.

The J gene is TRBJ2-3, the V gene TRBV28; 7 nucleotides line up with TRBD1. The J segment lost 2 bases and the V segment lost 3 bases, leaving 5 bases of the junction unmatched. The CDR3 has 15 residues. Germline-derived CDR1 and CDR2 are MDHEN and SYDVKM. Here the CDR3 DNA reads TGTGCCAGCAGTTTGAACAGGGGACCCACAGATACGCAGTATTTT. Amino acid sequence: CASSLNRGPTDTQYF.

This chain joins TRBV5-1 and TRBJ2-6; D gene ambiguous. This CDR3 has 16 amino acids. Trimming removed 6 bases at V and 2 bases at J, with 15 bases between. From germline, CDR1 is SGHRS and CDR2 YFSETQ. CDR3 DNA sequence: TGCGCCAGCACCGAGAGCGCACAGCCTGGGGCCAACGTCCTGACTTTC. Translation gives CASTESAQPGANVLTF.

The J gene is TRBJ2-7, the V gene TRBV3-1; 14 positions agree with TRBD2. CDR3 length: 16 amino acids. Germline CDR1 LGHDT, CDR2 YNNKEL (reference sequence). V lost 4 bases to trimming and J lost 5 bases; unmatched junction nucleotides: 7. This CDR3 reads CASSRGLAGVAHEQYV. In DNA form, the CDR3 reads TGTGCCAGCAGCCGGGGACTAGCGGGAGTGGCCCACGAGCAGTACGTC.

The CDR3 loop is CASSDRTGGETQYF. The DNA for the CDR3 is TGTGCCAGCAGTGATCGGACAGGGGGCGAGACCCAGTACTTC. The chain couples TRBV2 to TRBJ2-5; 11 nucleotides match TRBD1. The J segment lost 5 bases and the V segment lost 3 bases, leaving 2 bases of the junction unmatched. There are 14 residues in the CDR3. CDR1 is SNHLY, CDR2 FYNNEI, per germline. Full variable domain (remainder filled in from reference TRBV2 and TRBJ2-5): EPEVTQTPSHQVTQMGQEVILRCVPISNHLYFYWYRQILGQKVEFLVSFYNNEISEKSEIFDDQFSVERPDGSNFTLKIRSTKLEDSAMYFCASSDRTGGETQYFGPGTRLLVL.

The chain has TRBV28 and TRBJ1-2; tentative D call: TRBD1 (6 bases). The germline CDR1 and CDR2 sequences are MDHEN and SYDVKM. The CDR3 runs to 13 residues. Trimming removed 6 bases at V and 8 bases at J, with 16 bases between. CDR3 nucleotides: TGTGCCAGCAGGCAGGGGTCTCCGGGGGGCTACACCTTC. Its protein product is CASRQGSPGGYTF.

This clonotype has just one count. V is TRBV9 and J is TRBJ2-5; D possibly corresponds to TRBD1 (6 bases). CDR1 is SGDLS and CDR2 is YYNGEE in the germline V gene. The CDR3 loop spans 14 amino acids. The V end lost 0 bases, the J end lost 5 bases, and 11 bases lay between the germline ends. Here the CDR3 reads CASSVATGKETQYF. The CDR3 coding sequence is TGTGCCAGCAGCGTAGCTACAGGGAAGGAGACCCAGTACTTC.

V and J are TRBV7-2 and TRBJ2-7, with a weak D call TRBD1 (6 bases). Germline V lookup: CDR1 SGHTA, CDR2 FQGNSA. The CDR3 is 12 residues long. V was trimmed by 1 base and J by 11 bases, leaving 12 bases between them. The CDR3 is CASSLGAGVKYV. The CDR3 region has the DNA TGTGCCAGCAGCTTAGGGGCAGGGGTAAAGTACGTC.

The chain joins TRBV12-3 or TRBV12-4 to TRBJ1-2; possible D gene TRBD1, 5 bases. The CDR3 loop spans 15 amino acids. The ends were cut back, 5 bases at V and 6 bases at J, with 19 bases in the middle. CDR3 sequence: CASSRRDGGWHGYTF. The CDR3 DNA reads as TGTGCCAGCAGTCGTCGGGACGGGGGGTGGCATGGCTACACCTTC.

The CDR3 DNA sequence: TGTGCCAGCAGTAGAGCGGGGGTACGGTTCTTC. Its protein product is CASSRAGVRFF. The chain carries TRBV12-3 or TRBV12-4 and TRBJ2-1, with 8 bases that match TRBD2. The CDR3 totals 11 residues. V lost 5 bases to trimming and J lost 15 bases; unmatched junction nucleotides: 6.

V and J are TRBV7-9 and TRBJ2-1; 11 bases map to TRBD2. Germline V gene data show CDR1 as SEHNR and CDR2 as FQNEAQ (reference sequence). V dropped 2 bases and J dropped 6; count of bases not matched to a gene: 3. CDR3 length equals 15 residues. CDR3 sequence: CASSLLAGGVNEQFF. As DNA, the CDR3 is TGTGCCAGCAGCTTACTAGCGGGGGGTGTCAATGAGCAGTTCTTC.

The chain joins TRBV19 to TRBJ2-5; D may correspond to TRBD1 or TRBD2 (5 bases each). CDR1 and CDR2 from the germline V gene are LNHDA and SQIVND (reference sequence). V dropped 7 bases and J dropped 4 bases, with 19 bases sitting between them. CDR3 length: 15 residues. The CDR3 reads CASNTGTFGPETQYF. Here the CDR3 DNA reads TGTGCCAGTAACACCGGGACGTTCGGCCCAGAGACCCAGTACTTC.

The chain uses TRBV24-1 and TRBJ2-1, with 7 bases identical to TRBD1. CDR3 length: 16 amino acids. V lost 5 bases, J lost 3 bases, and 9 bases stayed unmatched. Germline CDR1 reads KGHDR; CDR2 reads SFDVKD. CDR3 nucleotides: TGTGCCACCAGTGCTTCCCGGGACAGCTACTACAATGAGCAGTTCTTC. This translates into CATSASRDSYYNEQFF.

The chain couples TRBV3-1 to TRBJ2-3; TRBD2 agrees at 14 bases. From germline, CDR1 is LGHDT and CDR2 YNNKEL (reference sequence). This CDR3 is 16 amino acids long. J was trimmed by 9 bases and V by 8 bases; bases with no gene match: 13. As DNA, the CDR3 is TGTGCCAGCGCCGTCCCTGGGACTAGCGGGAGTTCGACGCAGTATTTT. Protein sequence: CASAVPGTSGSSTQYF.

The chain uses TRBV20-1 and TRBJ2-5; D is unclear. Trimming removed 4 bases at V and 1 base at J, with 13 bases between. CDR3 length: 14 amino acids. In germline, CDR1 is DFQATT, CDR2 SNEGSKA (reference sequence). The CDR3 nucleotides read TGCAGTGCTAACAACCCGGGCCTCCAAGAGACCCAGTACTTC. It is translated as CSANNPGLQETQYF.